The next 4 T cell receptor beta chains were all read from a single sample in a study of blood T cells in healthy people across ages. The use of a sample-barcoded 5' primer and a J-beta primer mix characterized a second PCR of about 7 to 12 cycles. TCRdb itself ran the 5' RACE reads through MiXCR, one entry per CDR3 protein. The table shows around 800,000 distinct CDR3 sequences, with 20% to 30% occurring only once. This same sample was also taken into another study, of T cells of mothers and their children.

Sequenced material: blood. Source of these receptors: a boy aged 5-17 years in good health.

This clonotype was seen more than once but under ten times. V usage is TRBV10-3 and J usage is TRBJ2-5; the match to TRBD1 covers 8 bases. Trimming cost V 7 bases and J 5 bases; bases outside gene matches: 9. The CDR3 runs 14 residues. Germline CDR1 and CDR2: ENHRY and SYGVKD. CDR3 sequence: CAINPGQGHETQYF. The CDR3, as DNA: TGTGCCATCAACCCAGGACAGGGCCACGAGACCCAGTACTTC.

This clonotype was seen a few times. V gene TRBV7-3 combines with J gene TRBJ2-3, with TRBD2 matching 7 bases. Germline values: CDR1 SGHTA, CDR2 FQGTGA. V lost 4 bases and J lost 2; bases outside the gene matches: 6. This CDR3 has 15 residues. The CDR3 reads CASSSWGGPTDTQYF. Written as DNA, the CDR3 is TGTGCCAGCAGCTCTTGGGGGGGACCCACAGATACGCAGTATTTT.

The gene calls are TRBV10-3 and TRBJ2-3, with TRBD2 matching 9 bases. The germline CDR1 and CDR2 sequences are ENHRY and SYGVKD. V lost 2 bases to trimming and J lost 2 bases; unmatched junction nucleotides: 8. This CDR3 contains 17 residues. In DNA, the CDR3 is TGTGCCATCAGTGAGGATTGGACTAGCGACTACACAGATACGCAGTATTTT. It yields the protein CAISEDWTSDYTDTQYF.

The CDR3 is CASSISYEQFF. As DNA, the CDR3 is TGTGCCAGCAGCATTAGTTATGAGCAGTTCTTC. The chain carries TRBV5-6 and TRBJ2-1; D unresolved. CDR3 size: 11 residues. Germline values: CDR1 SGHDT, CDR2 YYEEEE. Between the trimmed V and J ends, which lost 4 bases and 8 bases, there was a span of 7 bases.